This record looks at one T cell receptor beta chain sequence and its context. Antigen unknown. Patients included in sequencing had previously demonstrated CD8+CD57+ cell expansion by flow cytometry. No therapy had been given to the patients at the time of blood sampling. Profiles of TCR beta VDJ and CDR3 were generated from a genomic DNA template. TCRdb analysed the reads with MiXCR anew, one entry per CDR3 protein. The sample lists approximately 470,000 distinct CDR3 sequences, roughly 34% occurring once. This record belongs to a study of CD8+CD57+ T cells in acquired aplastic anemia. About the research overall: The sorted CD4+ and CD8+ cells yielded an average approximately 3 ug of DNA.

Study-level results: Patients showed no significant difference from controls in CD8+ Simpson's diversity. Patients had about 31 CD8+ CDR3 sequences in common with controls (the shared set).

The specimen sequenced was sorted CD4+, CD8+, or CD8+CD57+ T cells (not recorded which) from PBMCs. This TCR came from a human donor with aplastic anemia.

The CDR3 DNA reads as TGTGCCAGTAGTATGGACAGATTAAACTATGGCTACACCTTC. Its protein product is CASSMDRLNYGYTF. This chain uses TRBV19 with TRBJ1-2, with D perhaps matching TRBD1 (6 bases). Trimming took off 3 bases at V and 2 bases at J, with 10 bases between the two ends. The V gene's germline CDR1 is LNHDA and CDR2 SQIVND (reference sequence). The CDR3 is 14 amino acids.